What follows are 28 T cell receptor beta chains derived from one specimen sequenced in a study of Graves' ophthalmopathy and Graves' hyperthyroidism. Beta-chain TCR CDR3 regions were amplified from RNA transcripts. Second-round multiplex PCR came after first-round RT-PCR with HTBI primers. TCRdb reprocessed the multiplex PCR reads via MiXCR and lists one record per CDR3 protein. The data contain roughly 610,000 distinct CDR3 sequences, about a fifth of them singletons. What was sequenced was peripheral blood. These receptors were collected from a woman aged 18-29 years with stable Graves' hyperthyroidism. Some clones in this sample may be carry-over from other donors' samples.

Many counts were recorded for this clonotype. CDR3 residues: CASSWGQGDYGYTF. The CDR3 bases are TGTGCCAGCAGTTGGGGGCAGGGGGACTATGGCTACACCTTC. The J gene is TRBJ1-2, the V gene TRBV28; 7 nucleotides match TRBD1. V dropped 4 bases and J dropped 3; count of bases not matched to a gene: 5. The germline V gene has CDR1 MDHEN and CDR2 SYDVKM. The CDR3 has 14 amino acids.

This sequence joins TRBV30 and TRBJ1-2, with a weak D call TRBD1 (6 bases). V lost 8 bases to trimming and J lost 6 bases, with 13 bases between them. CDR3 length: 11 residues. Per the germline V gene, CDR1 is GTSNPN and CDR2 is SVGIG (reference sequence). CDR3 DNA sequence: TGTGCCCGCATGGGGGCAGATGGCTACACCTTC. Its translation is CARMGADGYTF. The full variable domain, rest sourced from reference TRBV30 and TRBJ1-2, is SQTIHQWPATLVQPVGSPLSLECTVEGTSNPNLYWYRQAAGRGLQLLFYSVGIGQISSEVPQNLSASRPQDRQFILSSKKLLLSDSGFYLCARMGADGYTFGSGTRLTVV.

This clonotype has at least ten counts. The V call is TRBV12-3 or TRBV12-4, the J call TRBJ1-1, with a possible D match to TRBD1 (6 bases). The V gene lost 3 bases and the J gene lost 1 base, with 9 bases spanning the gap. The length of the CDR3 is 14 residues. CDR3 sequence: CASSFQGPNTEAFF. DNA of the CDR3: TGTGCCAGCAGTTTCCAGGGGCCGAACACTGAAGCTTTCTTT.

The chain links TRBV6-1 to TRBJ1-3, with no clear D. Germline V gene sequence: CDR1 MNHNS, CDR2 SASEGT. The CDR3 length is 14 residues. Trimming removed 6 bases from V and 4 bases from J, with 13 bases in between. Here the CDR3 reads CASRERGFGNTIYF. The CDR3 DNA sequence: TGTGCCAGCAGAGAGAGAGGATTCGGAAACACCATATATTTT.

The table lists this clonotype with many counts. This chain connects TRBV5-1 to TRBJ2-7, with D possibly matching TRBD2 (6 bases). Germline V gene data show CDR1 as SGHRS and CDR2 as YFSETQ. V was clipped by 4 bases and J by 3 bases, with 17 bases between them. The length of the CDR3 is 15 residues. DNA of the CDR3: TGCGCCAGCAGCCCCCAGCCGGGAGAGGTCTACGAGCAGTACTTC. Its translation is CASSPQPGEVYEQYF.

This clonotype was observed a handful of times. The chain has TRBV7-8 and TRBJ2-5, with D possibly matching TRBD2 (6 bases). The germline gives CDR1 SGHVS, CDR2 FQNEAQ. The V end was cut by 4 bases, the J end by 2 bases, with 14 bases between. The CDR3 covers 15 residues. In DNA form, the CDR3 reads TGTGCCAGCAGCTCCCTTTGGGACTTACAAGAGACCCAGTACTTC. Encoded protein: CASSSLWDLQETQYF. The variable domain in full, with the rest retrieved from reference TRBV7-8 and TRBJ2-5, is GAGVSQSPRYKVAKRGQDVALRCDPISGHVSLFWYQQALGQGPEFLTYFQNEAQLDKSGLPSDRFFAERPEGSVSTLKIQRTQQEDSAVYLCASSSLWDLQETQYFGPGTRLLVL.

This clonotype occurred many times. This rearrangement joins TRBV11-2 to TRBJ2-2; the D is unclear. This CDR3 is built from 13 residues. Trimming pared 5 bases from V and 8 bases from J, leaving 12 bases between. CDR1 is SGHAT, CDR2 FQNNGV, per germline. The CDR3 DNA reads TGTGCCAGCAGCCCAGCATGGGTTGGGGAGCTGTTTTTT. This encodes CASSPAWVGELFF.

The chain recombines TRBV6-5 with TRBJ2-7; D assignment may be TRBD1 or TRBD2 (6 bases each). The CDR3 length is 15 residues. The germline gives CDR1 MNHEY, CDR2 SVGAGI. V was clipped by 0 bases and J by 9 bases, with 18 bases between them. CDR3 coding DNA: TGTGCCAGCAGTTACTCGACGGGGGCACCCCATGCGCAGTACTTC. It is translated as CASSYSTGAPHAQYF.

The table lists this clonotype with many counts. The CDR3 sequence is CASSQELRGRGETQYF. The CDR3 DNA sequence: TGTGCCAGCAGCCAAGAGTTGCGCGGGAGAGGTGAGACCCAGTACTTC. The rearrangement joins TRBV3-1 to TRBJ2-5, with TRBD2 matching 7 bases. This CDR3 is 16 amino acids long. J gave up 5 bases and V 0 bases, and 9 bases lay outside the gene matches. Germline values: CDR1 LGHDT, CDR2 YNNKEL (reference sequence).

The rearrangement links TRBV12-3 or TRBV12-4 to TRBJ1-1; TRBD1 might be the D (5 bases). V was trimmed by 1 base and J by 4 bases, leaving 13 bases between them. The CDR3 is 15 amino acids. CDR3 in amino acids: CASSLGGRIFTEAFF. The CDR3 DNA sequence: TGTGCCAGCAGTTTAGGGGGACGGATTTTCACTGAAGCTTTCTTT.

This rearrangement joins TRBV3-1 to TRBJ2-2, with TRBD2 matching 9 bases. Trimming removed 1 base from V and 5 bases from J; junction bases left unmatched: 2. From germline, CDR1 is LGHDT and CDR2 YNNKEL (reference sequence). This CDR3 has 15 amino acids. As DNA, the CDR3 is TGTGCCAGCAGCCAAGCAGCGGGGGGAACCGGGGAGCTGTTTTTT. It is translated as CASSQAAGGTGELFF.

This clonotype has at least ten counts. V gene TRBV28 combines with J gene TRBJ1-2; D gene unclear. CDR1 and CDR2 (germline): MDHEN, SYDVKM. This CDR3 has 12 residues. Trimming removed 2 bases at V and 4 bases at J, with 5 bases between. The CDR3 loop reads CASSLMAYGYTF. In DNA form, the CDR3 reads TGTGCCAGCAGTTTAATGGCCTATGGCTACACCTTC.

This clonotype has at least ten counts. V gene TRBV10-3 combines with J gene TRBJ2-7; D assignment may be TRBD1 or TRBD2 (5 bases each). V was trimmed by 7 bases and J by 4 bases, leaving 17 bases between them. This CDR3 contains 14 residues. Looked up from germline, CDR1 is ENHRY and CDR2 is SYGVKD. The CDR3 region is CAIKGTHDPYEQYF. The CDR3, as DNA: TGTGCCATCAAGGGGACCCACGACCCTTACGAGCAGTACTTC.

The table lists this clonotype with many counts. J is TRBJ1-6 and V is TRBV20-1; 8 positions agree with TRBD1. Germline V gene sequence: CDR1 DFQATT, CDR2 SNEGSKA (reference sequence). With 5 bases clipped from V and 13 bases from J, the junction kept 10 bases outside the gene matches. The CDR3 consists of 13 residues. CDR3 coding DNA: TGCAGTGCTGGGGAGGCAGGGGGCGCCCCCCTCCACTTT. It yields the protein CSAGEAGGAPLHF.

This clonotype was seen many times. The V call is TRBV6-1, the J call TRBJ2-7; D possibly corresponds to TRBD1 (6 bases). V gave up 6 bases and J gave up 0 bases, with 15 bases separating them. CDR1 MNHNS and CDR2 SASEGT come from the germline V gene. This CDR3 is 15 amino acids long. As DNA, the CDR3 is TGTGCCAGCAGAAGAAACTGGGACATCTCCTACGAGCAGTACTTC. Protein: CASRRNWDISYEQYF.

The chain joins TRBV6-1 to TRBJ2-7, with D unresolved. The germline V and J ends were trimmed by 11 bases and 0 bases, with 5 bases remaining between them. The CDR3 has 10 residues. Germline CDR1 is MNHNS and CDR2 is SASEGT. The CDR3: CALGSYEQYF. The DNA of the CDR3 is TGTGCCCTGGGCTCCTACGAGCAGTACTTC.

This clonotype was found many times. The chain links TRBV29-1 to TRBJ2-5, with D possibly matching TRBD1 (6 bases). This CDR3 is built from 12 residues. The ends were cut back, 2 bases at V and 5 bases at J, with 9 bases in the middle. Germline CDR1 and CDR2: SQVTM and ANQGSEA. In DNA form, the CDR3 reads TGCAGCGTTGAATCAGGGGAGGAGACCCAGTACTTC. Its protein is CSVESGEETQYF.

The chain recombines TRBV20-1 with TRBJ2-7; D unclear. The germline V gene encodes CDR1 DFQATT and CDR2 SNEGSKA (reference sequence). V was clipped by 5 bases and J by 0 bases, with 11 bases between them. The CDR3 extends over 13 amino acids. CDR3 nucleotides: TGCAGTGCTGTCCCTCTTAGCTCCTACGAGCAGTACTTC. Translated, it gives CSAVPLSSYEQYF.

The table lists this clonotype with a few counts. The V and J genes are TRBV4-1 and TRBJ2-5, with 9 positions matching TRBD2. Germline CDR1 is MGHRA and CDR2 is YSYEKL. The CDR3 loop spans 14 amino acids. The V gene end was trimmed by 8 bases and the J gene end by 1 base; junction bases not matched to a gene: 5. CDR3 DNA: TGCGCCAGCCAGGGGACTAGCCTCCAAGAGACCCAGTACTTC. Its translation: CASQGTSLQETQYF.

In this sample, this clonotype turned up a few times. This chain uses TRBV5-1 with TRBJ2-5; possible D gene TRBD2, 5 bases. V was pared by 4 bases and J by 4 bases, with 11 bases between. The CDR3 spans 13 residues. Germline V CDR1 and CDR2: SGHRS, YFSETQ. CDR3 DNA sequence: TGCGCCAGCAGCATCAGCGGTACAGAGACCCAGTACTTC. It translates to CASSISGTETQYF.

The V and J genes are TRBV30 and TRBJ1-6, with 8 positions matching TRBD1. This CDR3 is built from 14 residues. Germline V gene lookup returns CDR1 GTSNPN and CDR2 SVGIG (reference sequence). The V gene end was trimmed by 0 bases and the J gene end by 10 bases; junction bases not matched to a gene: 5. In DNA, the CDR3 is TGTGCCTGGAGTGTATCAGGGACAGGATCACCCCTCCACTTT. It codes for CAWSVSGTGSPLHF.

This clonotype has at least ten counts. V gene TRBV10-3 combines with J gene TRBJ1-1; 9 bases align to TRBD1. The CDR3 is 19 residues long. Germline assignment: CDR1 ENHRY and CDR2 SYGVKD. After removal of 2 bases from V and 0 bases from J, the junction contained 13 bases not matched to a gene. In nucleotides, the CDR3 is TGTGCCATCAGTGAGGGGACAGGGCCTCTGGACCAGATGAACACTGAAGCTTTCTTT. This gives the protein CAISEGTGPLDQMNTEAFF.

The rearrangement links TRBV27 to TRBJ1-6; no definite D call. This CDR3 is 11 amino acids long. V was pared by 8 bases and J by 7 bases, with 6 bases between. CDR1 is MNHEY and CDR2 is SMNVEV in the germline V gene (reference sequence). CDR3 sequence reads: CASAGNSPLHF. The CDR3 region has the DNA TGTGCCAGCGCCGGAAATTCACCCCTCCACTTT.

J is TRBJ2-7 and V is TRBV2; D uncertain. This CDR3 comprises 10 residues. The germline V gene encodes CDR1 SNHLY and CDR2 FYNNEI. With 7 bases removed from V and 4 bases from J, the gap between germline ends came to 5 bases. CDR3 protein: CASKGYEQYF. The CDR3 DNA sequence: TGTGCCAGCAAGGGTTACGAGCAGTACTTC.

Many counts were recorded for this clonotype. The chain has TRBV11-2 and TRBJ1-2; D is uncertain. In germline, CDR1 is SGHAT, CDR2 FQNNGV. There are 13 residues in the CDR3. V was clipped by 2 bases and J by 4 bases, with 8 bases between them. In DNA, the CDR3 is TGTGCCAGCAGCTTAAGTTTCGGCTATGGCTACACCTTC. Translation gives CASSLSFGYGYTF. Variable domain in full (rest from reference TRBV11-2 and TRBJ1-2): EAGVAQSPRYKIIEKRQSVAFWCNPISGHATLYWYQQILGQGPKLLIQFQNNGVVDDSQLPKDRFSAERLKGVDSTLKIQPAKLEDSAVYLCASSLSFGYGYTFGSGTRLTVV.

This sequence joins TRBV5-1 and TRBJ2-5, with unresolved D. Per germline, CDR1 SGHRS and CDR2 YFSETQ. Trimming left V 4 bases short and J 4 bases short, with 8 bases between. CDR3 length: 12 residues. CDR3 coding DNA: TGCGCCAGCAGCGATACCTTAGAGACCCAGTACTTC. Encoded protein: CASSDTLETQYF.

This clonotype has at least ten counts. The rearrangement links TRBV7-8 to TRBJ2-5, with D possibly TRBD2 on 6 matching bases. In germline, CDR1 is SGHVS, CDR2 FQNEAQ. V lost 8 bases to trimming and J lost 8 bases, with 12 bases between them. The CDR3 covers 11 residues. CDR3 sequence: CASLRTTTQYF. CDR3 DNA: TGTGCCAGCCTTAGGACTACTACCCAGTACTTC.

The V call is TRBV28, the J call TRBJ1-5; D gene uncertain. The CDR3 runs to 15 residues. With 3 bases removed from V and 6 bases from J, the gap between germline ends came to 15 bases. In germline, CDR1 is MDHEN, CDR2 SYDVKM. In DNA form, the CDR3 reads TGTGCCAGCAGTTTGCCGGCAACTCGGCCTCAGCCCCAGCATTTT. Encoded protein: CASSLPATRPQPQHF.